These 10 T cell receptor beta chains were all obtained from the same sample, sequenced in a study of T cells in Graves' hyperthyroidism and ophthalmopathy. Amplified TCR beta CDR3 regions came from RNA transcripts. Using the HTBI primer set, a first-round RT-PCR was run on the TCR CDR3. TCRdb passed the multiplex PCR reads through MiXCR, listing each CDR3 protein once. The profile shows roughly 45,000 distinct CDR3 sequences, over 45% of them singletons. The source material was peripheral blood or thyroid tissue (not recorded which). These receptors all come from a woman in her forties or fifties with Graves' hyperthyroidism.

This clonotype was counted at least ten times. V gene TRBV12-3 or TRBV12-4 combines with J gene TRBJ1-6, with TRBD1 matching 11 bases. This CDR3 is built from 14 residues. V lost 8 bases and J lost 7; bases outside the gene matches: 4. The CDR3: CASGTGGLNSPLHF. CDR3 coding DNA: TGTGCCAGCGGGACAGGGGGTCTAAATTCACCCCTCCACTTT.

The rearrangement links TRBV5-6 to TRBJ2-5, with D unresolved. Trimming removed 3 bases at V and 5 bases at J, with 14 bases between. The CDR3 is made up of 14 amino acids. CDR1 is SGHDT and CDR2 is YYEEEE in the germline V gene. The chain's CDR3 is CASSSAGPRETQYF. The CDR3 DNA sequence: TGTGCCAGCAGCTCAGCCGGGCCCCGGGAGACCCAGTACTTC.

This clonotype has a count of ten or more. The chain recombines TRBV12-3 or TRBV12-4 with TRBJ2-7; tentatively, D is TRBD1 or TRBD2 (5 bases each). The CDR3 is 11 residues long. Trimming cost V 5 bases and J 5 bases, with 7 bases left between them. The CDR3 reads CASSPGHEQYF. As DNA, the CDR3 is TGTGCCAGCAGTCCGGGACACGAGCAGTACTTC.

This clonotype has ten or more counts. The J gene is TRBJ2-3, the V gene TRBV29-1; D might be TRBD1 (6 bases). This CDR3 has 11 residues. Per germline, CDR1 SQVTM and CDR2 ANQGSEA. Trimming took off 5 bases at V and 5 bases at J, with 8 bases between the two ends. CDR3 region: CSVPDRDTQYF. The CDR3 DNA reads as TGCAGCGTTCCGGACAGAGATACGCAGTATTTT.

This clonotype was counted ten times or more. The chain joins TRBV5-8 to TRBJ2-7; 12 nucleotides match TRBD2. CDR1 is SGHTS and CDR2 is YDEGEE in the germline V gene. This CDR3 spans 17 amino acids. Losses at the gene ends were 1 base for V and 1 base for J; bases not matched to a gene: 6. CDR3 in DNA: TGTGCCAGCAGCTTGATTCTAGCGGGAGGGCCGTCCTACGAGCAGTACTTC. It yields the protein CASSLILAGGPSYEQYF.

The chain uses TRBV5-1 and TRBJ2-7; 12 nucleotides line up with TRBD2. Germline V gene lookup returns CDR1 SGHRS and CDR2 YFSETQ. Trimming at V came to 0 bases and at J to 3 bases, leaving 4 bases not matched to a gene. The CDR3 is 16 amino acids. The CDR3 region is CASSLVSSGRGYEQYF. The CDR3 bases are TGCGCCAGCAGCTTGGTTTCTAGCGGGAGGGGCTACGAGCAGTACTTC. The entire variable domain, with the rest obtained from reference TRBV5-1 and TRBJ2-7, is as follows: KAGVTQTPRYLIKTRGQQVTLSCSPISGHRSVSWYQQTPGQGLQFLFEYFSETQRNKGNFPGRFSGRQFSNSRSEMNVSTLELGDSALYLCASSLVSSGRGYEQYFGPGTRLTVT.

In its sample, this clonotype was seen once. This chain links TRBV9 with TRBJ1-2; perhaps TRBD1 as D (6 bases). The CDR3 runs to 13 residues. Germline CDR1 reads SGDLS; CDR2 reads YYNGEE. V was cut by 3 bases and J by 3 bases, with 9 bases left in between. CDR3 residues: CASSGSGDYGYTF. In nucleotides, the CDR3 is TGTGCCAGCAGCGGTTCAGGGGACTATGGCTACACCTTC.

The chain couples TRBV7-2 to TRBJ2-7; TRBD2 aligns across 13 bases. The V gene end was trimmed by 6 bases and the J gene end by 7 bases; junction bases not matched to a gene: 12. Germline assignment: CDR1 SGHTA and CDR2 FQGNSA. CDR3 length: 16 residues. This CDR3 reads CASRSGLGLAGEEQYF. The CDR3 DNA reads TGTGCCAGCAGATCCGGTCTAGGACTAGCGGGAGAAGAGCAGTACTTC.

The chain combines TRBV2 with TRBJ1-2; 10 bases match TRBD1. The junction had 9 bases not matched to a gene; V was cut back by 1 base and J by 7 bases. The CDR3 totals 16 residues. The germline gives CDR1 SNHLY, CDR2 FYNNEI. CDR3: CASSEGGRDRGFGYTF. The CDR3 DNA sequence: TGTGCCAGCAGTGAAGGTGGTAGGGACAGGGGTTTTGGCTACACCTTC.

This clonotype has a count of ten or more. The chain has TRBV4-1 and TRBJ2-7; 9 bases match TRBD2. CDR3 length: 14 amino acids. Trimming cost V 6 bases and J 3 bases; bases outside gene matches: 6. Germline V gene lookup returns CDR1 MGHRA and CDR2 YSYEKL. The CDR3 coding sequence is TGCGCCAGCAGACCTAGCGGGAACTTCTACGAGCAGTACTTC. Translation gives CASRPSGNFYEQYF.